Sequencing of this T cell receptor (beta chain) was carried out in a study of technical replicates of blood from a few donors. Produced via immunoSEQ multiplex PCR; TCRdb's table is partial and in-frame only. The sample carries roughly 92,000 clones, about 95% recorded once. CDR3 size: 16 residues. CDR1 SGHVS and CDR2 FNYEAQ come from the germline V gene. Deletions cut 7 bases from V and 0 bases from J, with 16 bases between. The sequence derives from a human donor in good health. V gene TRBV7-6 combines with J gene TRBJ2-1; D unclear. The sample comprised T cells isolated from PBMCs. The CDR3 sequence is CASTASLAHSYNEQFF. CDR3 nucleotide sequence: TGTGCCAGCACCGCCTCCTTGGCCCACTCCTACAATGAGCAGTTCTTC.